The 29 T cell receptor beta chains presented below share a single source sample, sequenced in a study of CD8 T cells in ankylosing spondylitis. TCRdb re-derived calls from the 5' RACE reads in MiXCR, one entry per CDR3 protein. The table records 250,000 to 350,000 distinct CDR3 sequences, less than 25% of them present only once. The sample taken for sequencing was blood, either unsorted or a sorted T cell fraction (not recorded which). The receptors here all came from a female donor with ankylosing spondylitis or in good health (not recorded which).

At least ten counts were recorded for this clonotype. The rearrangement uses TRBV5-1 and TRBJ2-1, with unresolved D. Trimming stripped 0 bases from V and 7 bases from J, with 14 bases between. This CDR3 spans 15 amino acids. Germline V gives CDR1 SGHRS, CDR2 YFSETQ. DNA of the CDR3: TGCGCCAGCAGCTTGGAACGGGCCCCTTGGAATGAGCAGTTCTTC. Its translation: CASSLERAPWNEQFF.

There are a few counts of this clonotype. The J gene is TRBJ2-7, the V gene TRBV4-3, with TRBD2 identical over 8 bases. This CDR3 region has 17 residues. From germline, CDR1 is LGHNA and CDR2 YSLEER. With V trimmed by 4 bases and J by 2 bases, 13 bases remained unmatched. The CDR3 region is CASSLWTGGGRAYEQYF. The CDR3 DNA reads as TGCGCCAGCAGCCTCTGGACCGGGGGGGGGAGGGCCTACGAGCAGTACTTC.

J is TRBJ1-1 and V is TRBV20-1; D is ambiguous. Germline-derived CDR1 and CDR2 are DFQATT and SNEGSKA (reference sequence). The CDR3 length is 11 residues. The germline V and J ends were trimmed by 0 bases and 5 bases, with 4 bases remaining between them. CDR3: CSAREGTEAFF. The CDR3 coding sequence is TGCAGTGCTAGAGAGGGTACTGAAGCTTTCTTT.

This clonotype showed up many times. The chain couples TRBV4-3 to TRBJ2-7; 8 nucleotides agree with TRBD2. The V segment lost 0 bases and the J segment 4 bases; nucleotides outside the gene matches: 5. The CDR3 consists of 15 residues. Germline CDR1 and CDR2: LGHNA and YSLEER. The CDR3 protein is CASSQDPGLVYEQYF. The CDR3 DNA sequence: TGCGCCAGCAGCCAAGATCCGGGACTAGTGTACGAGCAGTACTTC.

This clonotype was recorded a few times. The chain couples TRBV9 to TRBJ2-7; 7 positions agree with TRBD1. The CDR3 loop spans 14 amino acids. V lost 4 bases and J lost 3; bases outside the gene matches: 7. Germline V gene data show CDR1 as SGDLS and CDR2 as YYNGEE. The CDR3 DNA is TGTGCCAGCAGCCCCACGACAGGGAACTACGAGCAGTACTTC. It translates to CASSPTTGNYEQYF.

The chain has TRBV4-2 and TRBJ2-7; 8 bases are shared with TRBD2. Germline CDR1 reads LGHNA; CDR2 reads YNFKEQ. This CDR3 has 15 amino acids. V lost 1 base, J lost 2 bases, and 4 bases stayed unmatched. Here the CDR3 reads CASSQGGGGPYEQYF. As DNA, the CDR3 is TGTGCCAGCAGCCAAGGGGGCGGGGGGCCCTACGAGCAGTACTTC.

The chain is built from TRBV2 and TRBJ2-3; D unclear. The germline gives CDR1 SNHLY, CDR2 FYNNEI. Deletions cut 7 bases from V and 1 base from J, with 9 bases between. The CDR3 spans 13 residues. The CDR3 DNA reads TGTGCCAGCAAGGCCTACCGCACAGATACGCAGTATTTT. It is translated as CASKAYRTDTQYF.

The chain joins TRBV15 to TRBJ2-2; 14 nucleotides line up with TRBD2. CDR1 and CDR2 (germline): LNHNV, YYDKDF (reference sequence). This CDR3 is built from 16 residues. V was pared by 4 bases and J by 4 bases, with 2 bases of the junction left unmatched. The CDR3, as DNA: TGTGCCACCAGCACCGGACTAGCGGGAGGCACCGGGGAGCTGTTTTTT. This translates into CATSTGLAGGTGELFF.

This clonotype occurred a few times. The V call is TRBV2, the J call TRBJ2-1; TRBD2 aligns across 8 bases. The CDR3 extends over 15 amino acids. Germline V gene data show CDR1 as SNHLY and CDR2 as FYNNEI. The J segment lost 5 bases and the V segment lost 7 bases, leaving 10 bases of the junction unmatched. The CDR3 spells CASTSEAGGDNEQFF. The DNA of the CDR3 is TGTGCCAGCACCTCCGAGGCGGGGGGCGACAATGAGCAGTTCTTC.

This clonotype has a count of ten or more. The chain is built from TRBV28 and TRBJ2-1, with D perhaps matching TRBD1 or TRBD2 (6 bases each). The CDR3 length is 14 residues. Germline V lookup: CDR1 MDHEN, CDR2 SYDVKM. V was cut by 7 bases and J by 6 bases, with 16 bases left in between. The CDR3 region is CASTEGGYGNEQFF. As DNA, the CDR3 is TGTGCCAGCACCGAGGGGGGATACGGCAATGAGCAGTTCTTC.

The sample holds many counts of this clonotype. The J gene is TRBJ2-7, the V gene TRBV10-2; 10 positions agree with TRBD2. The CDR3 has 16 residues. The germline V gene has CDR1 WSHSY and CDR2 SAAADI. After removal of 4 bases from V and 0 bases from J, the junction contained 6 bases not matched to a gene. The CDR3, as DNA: TGCGCCAGCAGTGGGATGCCTAGCGGGAGCTCCTACGAGCAGTACTTC. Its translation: CASSGMPSGSSYEQYF.

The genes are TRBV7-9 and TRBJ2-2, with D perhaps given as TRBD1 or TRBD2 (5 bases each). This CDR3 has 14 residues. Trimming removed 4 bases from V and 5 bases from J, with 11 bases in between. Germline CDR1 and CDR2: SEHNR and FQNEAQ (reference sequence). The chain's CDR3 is CASSYLGPTGELFF. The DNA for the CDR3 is TGTGCCAGCAGCTATTTGGGACCTACCGGGGAGCTGTTTTTT.

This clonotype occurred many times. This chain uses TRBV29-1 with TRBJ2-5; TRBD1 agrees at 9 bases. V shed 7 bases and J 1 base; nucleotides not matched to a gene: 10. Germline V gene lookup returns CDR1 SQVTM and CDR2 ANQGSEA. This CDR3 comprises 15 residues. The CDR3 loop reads CSAAAGQGSQETQYF. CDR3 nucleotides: TGCAGCGCCGCCGCTGGACAGGGGTCCCAAGAGACCCAGTACTTC. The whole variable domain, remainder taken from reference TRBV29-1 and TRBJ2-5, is SAVISQKPSRDICQRGTSLTIQCQVDSQVTMMFWYRQQPGQSLTLIATANQGSEATYESGFVIDKFPISRPNLTFSTLTVSNMSPEDSSIYLCSAAAGQGSQETQYFGPGTRLLVL.

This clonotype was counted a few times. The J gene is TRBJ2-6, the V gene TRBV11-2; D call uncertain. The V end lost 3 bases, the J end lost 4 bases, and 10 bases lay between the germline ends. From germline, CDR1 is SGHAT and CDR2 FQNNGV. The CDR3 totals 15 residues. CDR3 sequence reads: CASSFGISGANVLTF. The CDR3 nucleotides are TGTGCCAGCAGCTTTGGAATCTCGGGGGCCAACGTCCTGACTTTC.

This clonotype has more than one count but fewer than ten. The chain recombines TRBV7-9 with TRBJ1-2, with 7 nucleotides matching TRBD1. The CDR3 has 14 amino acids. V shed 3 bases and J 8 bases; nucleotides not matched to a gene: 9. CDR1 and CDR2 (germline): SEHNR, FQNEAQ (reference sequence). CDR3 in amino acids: CASSFGQGGPGYTF. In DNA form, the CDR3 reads TGTGCCAGCAGCTTTGGTCAGGGGGGCCCCGGCTACACCTTC.

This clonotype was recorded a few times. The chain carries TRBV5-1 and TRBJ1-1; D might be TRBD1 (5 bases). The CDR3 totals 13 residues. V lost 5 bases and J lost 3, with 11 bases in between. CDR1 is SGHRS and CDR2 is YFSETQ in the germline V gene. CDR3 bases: TGCGCCAGCAGGCGGGGGATCGACACTGAAGCTTTCTTT. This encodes CASRRGIDTEAFF.

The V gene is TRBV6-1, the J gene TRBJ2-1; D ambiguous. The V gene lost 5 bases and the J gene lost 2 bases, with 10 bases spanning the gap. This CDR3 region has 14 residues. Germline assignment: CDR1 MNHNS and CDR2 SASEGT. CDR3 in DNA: TGTGCCAGCAGTCCCAGAGCCCCCTACAATGAGCAGTTCTTC. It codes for CASSPRAPYNEQFF.

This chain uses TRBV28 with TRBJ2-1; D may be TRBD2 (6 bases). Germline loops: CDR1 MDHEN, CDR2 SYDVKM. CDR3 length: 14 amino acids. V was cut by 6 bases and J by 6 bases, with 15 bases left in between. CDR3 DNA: TGTGCCAGCAGCCCACCGGGACTCACCAATGAGCAGTTCTTC. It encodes CASSPPGLTNEQFF.

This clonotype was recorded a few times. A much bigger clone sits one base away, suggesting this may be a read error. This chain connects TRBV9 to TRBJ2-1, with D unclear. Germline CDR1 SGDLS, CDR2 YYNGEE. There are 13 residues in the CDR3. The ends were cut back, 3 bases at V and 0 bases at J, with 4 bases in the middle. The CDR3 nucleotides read TGTGCCAGCAGCGCTAGCTCCTACAATGAGCAGTTCTTC. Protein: CASSASSYNEQFF. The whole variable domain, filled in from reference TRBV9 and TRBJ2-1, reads DSGVTQTPKHLITATGQRVTLRCSPRSGDLSVYWYQQSLDQGLQFLIQYYNGEERAKGNILERFSAQQFPDLHSELNLSSLELGDSALYFCASSASSYNEQFFGPGTRLTVL.

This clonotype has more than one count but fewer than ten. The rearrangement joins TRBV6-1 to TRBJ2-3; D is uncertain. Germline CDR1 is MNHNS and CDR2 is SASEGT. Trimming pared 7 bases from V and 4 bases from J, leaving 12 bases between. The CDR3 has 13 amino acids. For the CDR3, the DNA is TGTGCCAGCACCCCCCAAGGTGCAGATACGCAGTATTTT. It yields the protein CASTPQGADTQYF.

The DNA for the CDR3 is TGTGCCATCAGTTCAGCCGGGACGGTGAACACTGAAGCTTTCTTT. Amino acid sequence: CAISSAGTVNTEAFF. The chain is built from TRBV10-3 and TRBJ1-1; D perhaps matches TRBD1 (5 bases). Trimming removed 5 bases from V and 0 bases from J, with 13 bases in between. Germline CDR1 and CDR2: ENHRY and SYGVKD. The CDR3 contains 15 residues.

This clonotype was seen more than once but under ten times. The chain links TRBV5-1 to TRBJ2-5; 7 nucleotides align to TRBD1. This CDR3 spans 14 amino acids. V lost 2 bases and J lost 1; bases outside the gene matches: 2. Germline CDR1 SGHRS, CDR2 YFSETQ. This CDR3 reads CASSFGTAQETQYF. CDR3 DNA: TGCGCCAGCAGCTTTGGGACAGCCCAAGAGACCCAGTACTTC.

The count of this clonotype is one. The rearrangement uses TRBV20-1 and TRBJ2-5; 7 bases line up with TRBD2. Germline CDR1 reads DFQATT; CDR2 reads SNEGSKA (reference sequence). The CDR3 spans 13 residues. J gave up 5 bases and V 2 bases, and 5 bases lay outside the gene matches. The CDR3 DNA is TGCAGTGCTAGAAGTGGACTAGGGGAGACCCAGTACTTC. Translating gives CSARSGLGETQYF.

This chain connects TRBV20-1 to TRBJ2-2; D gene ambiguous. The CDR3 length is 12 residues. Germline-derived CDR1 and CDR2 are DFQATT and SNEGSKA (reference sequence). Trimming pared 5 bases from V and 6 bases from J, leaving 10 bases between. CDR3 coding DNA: TGCAGTGCTTTCCGTCAGGCCGGGGAGCTGTTTTTT. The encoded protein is CSAFRQAGELFF.

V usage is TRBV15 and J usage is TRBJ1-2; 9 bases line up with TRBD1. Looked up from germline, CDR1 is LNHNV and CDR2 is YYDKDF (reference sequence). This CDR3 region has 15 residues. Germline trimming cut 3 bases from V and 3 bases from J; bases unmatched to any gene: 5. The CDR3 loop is CATSSQGQGYYGYTF. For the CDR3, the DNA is TGTGCCACCAGCAGCCAGGGACAGGGATACTATGGCTACACCTTC.

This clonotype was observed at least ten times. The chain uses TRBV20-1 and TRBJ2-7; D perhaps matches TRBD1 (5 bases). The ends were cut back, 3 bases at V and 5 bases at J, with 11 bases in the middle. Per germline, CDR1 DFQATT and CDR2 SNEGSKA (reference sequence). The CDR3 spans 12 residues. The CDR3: CSASYGRDEQYF. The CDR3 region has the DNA TGCAGTGCTAGTTACGGCAGGGACGAGCAGTACTTC.

The DNA of the CDR3 is TGTGCCAGCAGCCAAGATGTGGGGAGCGGCCCTTCCTACAATGAGCAGTTCTTC. Translation: CASSQDVGSGPSYNEQFF. This sequence joins TRBV14 and TRBJ2-1; D possibly corresponds to TRBD2 (5 bases). This CDR3 contains 18 residues. From germline, CDR1 is SGHDN and CDR2 FVKESK. V shed 0 bases and J shed 1 base, with 16 bases lying between them.

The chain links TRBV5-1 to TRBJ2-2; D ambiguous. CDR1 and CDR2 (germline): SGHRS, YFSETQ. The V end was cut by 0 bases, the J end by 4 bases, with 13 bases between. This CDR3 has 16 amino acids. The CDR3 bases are TGCGCCAGCAGCTTGGTTCCGGACCGCTCCACCGGGGAGCTGTTTTTT. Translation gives CASSLVPDRSTGELFF.

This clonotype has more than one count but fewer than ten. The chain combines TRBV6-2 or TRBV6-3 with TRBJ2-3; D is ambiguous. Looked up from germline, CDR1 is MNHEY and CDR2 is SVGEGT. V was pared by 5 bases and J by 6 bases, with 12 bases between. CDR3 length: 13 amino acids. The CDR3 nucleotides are TGTGCCAGCAGTGTTGGTCCTTTGGATACGCAGTATTTT. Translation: CASSVGPLDTQYF.